The 10 T cell receptor beta chains presented below share a single source sample, sequenced in a study of control samples from healthy donors and cancer patients. Measured with immunoSEQ multiplex PCR; TCRdb has only the in-frame clones, and not every one. Here the sample spans about 57,000 clones, under 95% being singletons. What was sequenced was PBMCs. Receptors originate from a man in his thirties or forties with colorectal cancer.

The gene calls are TRBV7-2 and TRBJ2-7; 8 positions match TRBD2. Germline V CDR1 and CDR2: SGHTA, FQGNSA. With 5 bases clipped from V and 3 bases from J, the junction kept 6 bases outside the gene matches. The CDR3 has 14 residues. DNA of the CDR3: TGTGCCAGCAGCCCCCAGCGGGGGAACTACGAGCAGTACGTC. Translated: CASSPQRGNYEQYV.

The genes are TRBV12-3 or TRBV12-4 and TRBJ1-1; the D is unclear. The CDR3 loop spans 13 amino acids. The V end was cut by 5 bases, the J end by 1 base, with 8 bases between. CDR3 in DNA: TGTGCCAGCAGTCCTAGTTCGAACACTGAAGCTTTCTTT. Its protein is CASSPSSNTEAFF.

The chain joins TRBV5-1 to TRBJ2-5; D is ambiguous. Trimming shortened V by 0 bases and J by 2 bases, and 2 bases separated the two germline ends. The CDR3 spans 12 residues. Germline values: CDR1 SGHRS, CDR2 YFSETQ. Written as DNA, the CDR3 is TGCGCCAGCAGCTTGGGGCAAGAGACCCAGTACTTC. It translates to CASSLGQETQYF.

The J gene is TRBJ1-4, the V gene TRBV5-1; D possibly corresponds to TRBD1 (6 bases). With 1 base removed from V and 4 bases from J, the gap between germline ends came to 11 bases. The V gene's germline CDR1 is SGHRS and CDR2 YFSETQ. The length of the CDR3 is 15 residues. In DNA, the CDR3 is TGCGCCAGCAGCTTGAACGGGGGCTTTAATGAAAAACTGTTTTTT. It translates to CASSLNGGFNEKLFF.

The J gene is TRBJ1-1, the V gene TRBV7-2, with D perhaps matching TRBD1 (5 bases). The CDR3 runs to 13 residues. Trimming shortened V by 6 bases and J by 3 bases, and 11 bases separated the two germline ends. CDR1 is SGHTA, CDR2 FQGNSA, per germline. CDR3 DNA: TGTGCCAGCAGTTGGAGGGGAGACACTGAAGCTTTCTTT. It translates to CASSWRGDTEAFF.

The chain joins TRBV9 to TRBJ2-1; D possibly corresponds to TRBD2 (5 bases). Trimming left V 0 bases short and J 5 bases short, with 9 bases between. Germline V gives CDR1 SGDLS, CDR2 YYNGEE. CDR3 length: 14 amino acids. CDR3 nucleotide sequence: TGTGCCAGCAGCGTAGTTGGAGGAAACAATGAGCAGTTCTTC. Its protein product is CASSVVGGNNEQFF.

Sample share makes this clone medium-sized. J is TRBJ2-1 and V is TRBV7-9; D may be TRBD1 (6 bases). This CDR3 is built from 17 residues. Trimming removed 4 bases from V and 0 bases from J, with 16 bases in between. Germline CDR1 SEHNR, CDR2 FQNEAQ (reference sequence). CDR3 residues: CASSSRRDTRSYNEQFF. As DNA, the CDR3 is TGTGCCAGCAGCTCCCGACGGGACACACGCTCCTACAATGAGCAGTTCTTC.

The chain couples TRBV24-1 to TRBJ1-5, with 8 bases aligning to TRBD1. The length of the CDR3 is 14 residues. J lost 9 bases, V lost 4 bases, and 7 bases had no gene match. Germline values: CDR1 KGHDR, CDR2 SFDVKD. For the CDR3, the DNA is TGTGCCACCAGTGACCCGACAGGGGTTCTGCCCCAGCATTTT. Amino acids: CATSDPTGVLPQHF.

The chain couples TRBV19 to TRBJ1-2; D uncertain. The CDR3 has 16 residues. The V end was cut by 1 base, the J end by 4 bases, with 16 bases between. CDR1 LNHDA and CDR2 SQIVND come from the germline V gene (reference sequence). CDR3 sequence reads: CASSIGSGRDLYGYTF. Here the CDR3 DNA reads TGTGCCAGTAGTATAGGGAGCGGACGGGATCTCTATGGCTACACCTTC.

This clone was observed once. The V gene is TRBV19, the J gene TRBJ2-1, with D maybe TRBD2 (5 bases). The CDR3 extends over 14 amino acids. The germline V and J ends were trimmed by 1 base and 8 bases, with 12 bases remaining between them. Germline CDR1 and CDR2: LNHDA and SQIVND (reference sequence). Here the CDR3 DNA reads TGTGCCAGTAGTATAGGAGCGGTCGGGGATGAGCAGTTCTTC. Protein product: CASSIGAVGDEQFF.